The TCR beta chain under discussion was sequenced for a study of T cells after yellow fever vaccination. Study-wide background: Preparation used SMART-Seq v4 Ultra Low Input for the low-cell-number fractions. General study findings and limits: Researchers cautioned that FACS-sorted repertoires could harbor abundant clonotypes contaminating from the bulk population.

About this clonotype: The antigen remains unidentified.

TCRdb redid the calling of the 5' RACE reads with MiXCR, one entry per CDR3 protein. Here the sample spans hundreds of thousands of distinct CDR3 sequences, about a sixth being singletons. V was pared by 5 bases and J by 1 base, with 14 bases between. Per germline, CDR1 SEHNR and CDR2 FQNEAQ (reference sequence). The CDR3 extends over 15 amino acids. The clonotype comes from a man aged 18 to 30 who received the YFV17D yellow fever vaccine. V is TRBV7-9 and J is TRBJ1-1, with D possibly being TRBD1 (6 bases). This specimen consisted of PBMCs, obtained about 5 days after the first yellow fever vaccination. The CDR3 bases are TGTGCCAGCAGCCCTCAGGGGCGGTCGAACACTGAAGCTTTCTTT. Protein: CASSPQGRSNTEAFF.